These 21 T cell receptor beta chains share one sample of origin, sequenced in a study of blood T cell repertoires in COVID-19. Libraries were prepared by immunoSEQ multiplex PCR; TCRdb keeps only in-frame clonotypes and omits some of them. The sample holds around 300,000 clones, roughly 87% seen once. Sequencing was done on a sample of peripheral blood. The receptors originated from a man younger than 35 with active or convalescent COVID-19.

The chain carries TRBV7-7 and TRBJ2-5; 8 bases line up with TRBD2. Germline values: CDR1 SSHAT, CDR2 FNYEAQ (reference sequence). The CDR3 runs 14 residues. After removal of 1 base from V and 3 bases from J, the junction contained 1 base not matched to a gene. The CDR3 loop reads CASSLGAGEETQYF. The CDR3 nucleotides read TGTGCCAGCAGCTTAGGAGCGGGGGAAGAGACCCAGTACTTC.

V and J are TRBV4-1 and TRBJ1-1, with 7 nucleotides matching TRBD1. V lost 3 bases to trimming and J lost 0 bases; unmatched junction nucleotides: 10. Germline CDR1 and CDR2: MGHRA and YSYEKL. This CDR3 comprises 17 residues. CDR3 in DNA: TGCGCCAGCAGCCACGGAGTGCTACAGGGGTTGAACACTGAAGCTTTCTTT. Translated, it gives CASSHGVLQGLNTEAFF.

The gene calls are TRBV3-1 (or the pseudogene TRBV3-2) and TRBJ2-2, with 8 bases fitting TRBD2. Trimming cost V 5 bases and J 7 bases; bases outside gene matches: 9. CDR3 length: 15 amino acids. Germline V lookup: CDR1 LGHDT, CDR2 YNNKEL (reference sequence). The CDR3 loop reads CASSSHSGVSGELFF. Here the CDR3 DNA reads TGTGCCAGCAGCTCCCATAGCGGGGTTAGCGGGGAGCTGTTTTTT.

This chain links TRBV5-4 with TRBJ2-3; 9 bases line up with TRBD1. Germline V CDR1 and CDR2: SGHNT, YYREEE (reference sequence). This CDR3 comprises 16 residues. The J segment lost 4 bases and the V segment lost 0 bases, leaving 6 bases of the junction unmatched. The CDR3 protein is CASSLAGDREADTQYF. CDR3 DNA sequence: TGTGCCAGCAGCTTGGCGGGGGACAGGGAGGCAGATACGCAGTATTTT. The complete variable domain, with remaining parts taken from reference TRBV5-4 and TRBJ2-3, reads ETGVTQSPTHLIKTRGQQVTLRCSSQSGHNTVSWYQQALGQGPQFIFQYYREEENGRGNFPPRFSGLQFPNYSSELNVNALELDDSALYLCASSLAGDREADTQYFGPGTRLTVL.

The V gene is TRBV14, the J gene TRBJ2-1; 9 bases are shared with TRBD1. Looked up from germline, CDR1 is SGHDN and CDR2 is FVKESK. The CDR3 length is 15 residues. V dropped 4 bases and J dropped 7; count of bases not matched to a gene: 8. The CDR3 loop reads CASSRIGTGKNEQFF. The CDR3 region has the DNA TGTGCCAGCAGCCGGATCGGGACAGGGAAAAATGAGCAGTTCTTC. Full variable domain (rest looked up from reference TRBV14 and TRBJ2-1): EAGVTQFPSHSVIEKGQTVTLRCDPISGHDNLYWYRRVMGKEIKFLLHFVKESKQDESGMPNNRFLAERTGGTYSTLKVQPAELEDSGVYFCASSRIGTGKNEQFFGPGTRLTVL.

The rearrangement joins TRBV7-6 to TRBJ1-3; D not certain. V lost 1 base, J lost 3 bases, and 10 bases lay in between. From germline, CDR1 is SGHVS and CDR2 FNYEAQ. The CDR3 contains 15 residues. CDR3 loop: CASSLGHGVGNTIYF. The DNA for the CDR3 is TGTGCCAGCAGCTTAGGTCACGGGGTTGGAAACACCATATATTTT.

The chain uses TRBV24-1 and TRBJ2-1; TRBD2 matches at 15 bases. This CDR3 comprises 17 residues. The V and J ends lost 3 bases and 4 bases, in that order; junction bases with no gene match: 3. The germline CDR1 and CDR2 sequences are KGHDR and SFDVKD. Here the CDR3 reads CATSDPGTSGRYNEQFF. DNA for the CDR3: TGTGCCACCAGTGATCCGGGGACTAGCGGGAGGTACAATGAGCAGTTCTTC.

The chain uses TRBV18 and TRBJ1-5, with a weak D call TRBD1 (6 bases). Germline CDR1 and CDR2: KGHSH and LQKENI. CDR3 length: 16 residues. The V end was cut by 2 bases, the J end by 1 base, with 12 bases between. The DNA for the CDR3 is TGTGCCAGCTCACCATTCACCGGACAGAGCAATCAGCCCCAGCATTTT. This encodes CASSPFTGQSNQPQHF.

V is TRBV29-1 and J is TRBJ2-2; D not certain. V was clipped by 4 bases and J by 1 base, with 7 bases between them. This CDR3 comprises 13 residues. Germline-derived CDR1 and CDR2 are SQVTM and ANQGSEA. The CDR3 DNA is TGCAGCGTTGTACAGATGAACACCGGGGAGCTGTTTTTT. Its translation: CSVVQMNTGELFF.

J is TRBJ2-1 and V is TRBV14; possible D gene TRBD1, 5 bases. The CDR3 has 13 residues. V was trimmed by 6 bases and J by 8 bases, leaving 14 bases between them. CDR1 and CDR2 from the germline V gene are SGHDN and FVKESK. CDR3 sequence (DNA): TGTGCCAGCAGGTTTAGGGTAGGGGATGAGCAGTTCTTC. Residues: CASRFRVGDEQFF.

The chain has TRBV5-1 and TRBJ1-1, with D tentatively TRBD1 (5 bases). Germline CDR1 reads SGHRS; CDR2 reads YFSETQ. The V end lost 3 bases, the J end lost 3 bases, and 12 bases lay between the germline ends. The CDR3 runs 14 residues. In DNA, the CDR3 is TGCGCCAGCAGCTCGCGGGGCAGCGACACTGAAGCTTTCTTT. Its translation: CASSSRGSDTEAFF. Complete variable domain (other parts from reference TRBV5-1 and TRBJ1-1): KAGVTQTPRYLIKTRGQQVTLSCSPISGHRSVSWYQQTPGQGLQFLFEYFSETQRNKGNFPGRFSGRQFSNSRSEMNVSTLELGDSALYLCASSSRGSDTEAFFGQGTRLTVV.

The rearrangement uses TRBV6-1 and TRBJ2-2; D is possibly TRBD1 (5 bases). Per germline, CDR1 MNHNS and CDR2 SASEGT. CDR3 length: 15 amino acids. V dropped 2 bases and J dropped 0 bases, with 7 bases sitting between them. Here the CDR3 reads CASSEHRPNTGELFF. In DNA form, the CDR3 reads TGTGCCAGCAGTGAACACAGGCCGAACACCGGGGAGCTGTTTTTT.

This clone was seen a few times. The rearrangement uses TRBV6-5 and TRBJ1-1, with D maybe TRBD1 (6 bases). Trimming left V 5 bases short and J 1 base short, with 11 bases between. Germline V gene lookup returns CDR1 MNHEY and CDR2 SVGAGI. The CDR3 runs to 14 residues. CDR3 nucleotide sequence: TGTGCCAGCAGTACAGGGAACAAGAACACTGAAGCTTTCTTT. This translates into CASSTGNKNTEAFF.

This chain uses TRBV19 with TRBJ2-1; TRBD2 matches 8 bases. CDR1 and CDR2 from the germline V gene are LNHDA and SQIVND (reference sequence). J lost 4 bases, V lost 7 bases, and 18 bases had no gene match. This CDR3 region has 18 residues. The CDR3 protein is CASTGGGASGQAYNEQFF. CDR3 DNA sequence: TGTGCCAGTACCGGTGGAGGGGCTAGCGGGCAGGCTTACAATGAGCAGTTCTTC.

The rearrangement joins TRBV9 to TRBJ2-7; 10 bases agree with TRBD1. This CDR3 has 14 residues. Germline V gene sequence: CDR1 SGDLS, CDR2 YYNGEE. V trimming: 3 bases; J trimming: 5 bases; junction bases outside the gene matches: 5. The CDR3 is CASSGTGGSHEQYF. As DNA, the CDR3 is TGTGCCAGCAGCGGGACAGGGGGGTCCCACGAGCAGTACTTC.

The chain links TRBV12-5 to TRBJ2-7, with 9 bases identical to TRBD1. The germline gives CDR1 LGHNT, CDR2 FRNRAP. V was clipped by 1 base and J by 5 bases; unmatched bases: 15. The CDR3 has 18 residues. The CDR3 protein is CASGLARGQGRGVNEQYF. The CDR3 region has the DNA TGTGCTAGTGGTTTGGCCCGGGGACAGGGAAGAGGAGTCAACGAGCAGTACTTC.

CDR3 amino acids: CASSFVSEQFF. The DNA for the CDR3 is TGTGCCAGCAGCTTCGTGAGTGAGCAGTTCTTC. The rearrangement links TRBV7-2 to TRBJ2-1, with D hard to call. The V and J ends lost 3 bases and 9 bases respectively, with 6 bases between them. Germline lookup yields CDR1 SGHTA and CDR2 FQGNSA. The CDR3 runs 11 residues.

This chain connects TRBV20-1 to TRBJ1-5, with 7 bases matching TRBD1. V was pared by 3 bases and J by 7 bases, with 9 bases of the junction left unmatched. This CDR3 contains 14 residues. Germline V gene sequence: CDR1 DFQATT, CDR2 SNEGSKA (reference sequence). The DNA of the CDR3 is TGCAGTGCTAGTCAGGGTCAGGGGGGACAGCCCCAGCATTTT. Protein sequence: CSASQGQGGQPQHF.

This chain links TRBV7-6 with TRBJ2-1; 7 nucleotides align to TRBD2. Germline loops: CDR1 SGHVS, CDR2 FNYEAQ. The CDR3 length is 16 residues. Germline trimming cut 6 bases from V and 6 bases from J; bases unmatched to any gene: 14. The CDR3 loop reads CASSPASGGRPNEQFF. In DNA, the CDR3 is TGTGCCAGCAGTCCCGCTTCGGGCGGGAGACCCAATGAGCAGTTCTTC.

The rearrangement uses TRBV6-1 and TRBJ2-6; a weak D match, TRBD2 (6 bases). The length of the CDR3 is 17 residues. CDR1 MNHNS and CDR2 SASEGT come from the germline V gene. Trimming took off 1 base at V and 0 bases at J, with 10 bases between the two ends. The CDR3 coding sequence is TGTGCCAGCAGTGAAGGACTAGTCAGCTCTGGGGCCAACGTCCTGACTTTC. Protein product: CASSEGLVSSGANVLTF.

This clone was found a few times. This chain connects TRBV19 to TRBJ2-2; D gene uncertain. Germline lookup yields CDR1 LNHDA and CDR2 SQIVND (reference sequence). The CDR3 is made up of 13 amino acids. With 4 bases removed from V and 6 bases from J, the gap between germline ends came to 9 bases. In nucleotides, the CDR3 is TGTGCCAGTAGTACCCAAATCCCCGGGGAGCTGTTTTTT. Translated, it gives CASSTQIPGELFF.